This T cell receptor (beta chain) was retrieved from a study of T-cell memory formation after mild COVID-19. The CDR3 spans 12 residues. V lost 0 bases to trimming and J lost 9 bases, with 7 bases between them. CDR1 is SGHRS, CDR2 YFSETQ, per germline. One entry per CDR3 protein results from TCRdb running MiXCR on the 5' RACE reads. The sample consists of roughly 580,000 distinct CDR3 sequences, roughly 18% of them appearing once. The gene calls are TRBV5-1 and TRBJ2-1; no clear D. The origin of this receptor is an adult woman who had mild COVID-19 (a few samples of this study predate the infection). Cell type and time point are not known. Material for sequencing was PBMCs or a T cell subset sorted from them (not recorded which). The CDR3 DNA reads TGCGCCAGCAGCTTGGTGCAAGGTGAGCAGTTCTTC. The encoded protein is CASSLVQGEQFF.